This record covers a single T cell receptor (beta chain). The sample originates from a study of blood T cell repertoires in COVID-19. About the research overall: Samples taken during acute and convalescent COVID-19 were collected in the United States, Italy and Spain. T cells, B-cell-depleted T cells, or PBMCs supplied cDNA or gDNA.

In the authors' methods: Cell counts per sample came from amplifying reference gene primers. The repertoire was sequenced with immunoSEQ multiplex PCR; TCRdb's copy has only in-frame clones and lacks some. V and J calls and clone size come straight from that table; D and trimming were deduced from the DNA. The profile shows about 180,000 clones, about 75% of them singletons. CDR3 length: 15 amino acids. CDR1 LNHDA and CDR2 SQIVND come from the germline V gene (reference sequence). With 11 bases clipped from V and 0 bases from J, the junction kept 12 bases outside the gene matches. This clonotype was sampled from a woman between 70 and 85 years old with acute or convalescent COVID-19. The chain combines TRBV19 with TRBJ1-2, with TRBD1 matching over 7 bases. The sample taken for sequencing was peripheral blood. CDR3 coding DNA: TGTGCCGCCCGGGACAGCCGGATACCTAACTATGGCTACACCTTC. It codes for CAARDSRIPNYGYTF.